One sample yielded the 10 T cell receptor beta chains listed below, sequenced in a study of blood T cell repertoires in COVID-19. The repertoire was sequenced with immunoSEQ multiplex PCR; TCRdb's copy has only in-frame clones and lacks some. The sample lists some 380,000 clones; around 87% were seen once. Sequenced material: PBMCs or T cells enriched from blood (not recorded which). These receptors originate from a man aged 25 to 40 who had recovered from COVID-19.

This sequence joins TRBV11-2 and TRBJ1-1; the match to TRBD1 covers 7 bases. The germline gives CDR1 SGHAT, CDR2 FQNNGV. V shed 6 bases and J 3 bases; nucleotides not matched to a gene: 7. The CDR3 length is 14 residues. The CDR3 region is CASRSYRGYTEAFF. DNA of the CDR3: TGTGCCAGCAGATCCTACAGGGGCTACACTGAAGCTTTCTTT.

The V gene is TRBV6-5, the J gene TRBJ2-1; D is possibly TRBD2 (6 bases). CDR3 length: 14 residues. Germline V gene lookup returns CDR1 MNHEY and CDR2 SVGAGI. V was pared by 6 bases and J by 0 bases, with 9 bases between. CDR3 nucleotide sequence: TGTGCCAGCAGAGGACTAAGCTCCTACAATGAGCAGTTCTTC. Translation: CASRGLSSYNEQFF.

This chain joins TRBV4-1 and TRBJ1-2; D is unclear. V gave up 7 bases and J gave up 1 base, with 7 bases separating them. The length of the CDR3 is 12 residues. From germline, CDR1 is MGHRA and CDR2 YSYEKL. CDR3 nucleotide sequence: TGCGCCAGCACGGGGTTTAACTATGGCTACACCTTC. It yields the protein CASTGFNYGYTF.

The CDR3 reads CASSLSPPPSNQPQHF. The CDR3, as DNA: TGTGCCAGCAGCTTAAGCCCCCCTCCTAGCAATCAGCCCCAGCATTTT. This chain connects TRBV11-2 to TRBJ1-5, with D unresolved. The CDR3 is made up of 16 amino acids. The ends were cut back, 2 bases at V and 0 bases at J, with 11 bases in the middle. Per germline, CDR1 SGHAT and CDR2 FQNNGV.

This chain connects TRBV7-2 to TRBJ2-1; 12 bases are shared with TRBD1. The V gene end was trimmed by 2 bases and the J gene end by 9 bases; junction bases not matched to a gene: 11. The CDR3 runs to 17 residues. CDR1 and CDR2 (germline): SGHTA, FQGNSA. The CDR3: CASSLSFLGQGAIEQFF. The CDR3 nucleotides read TGTGCCAGCAGCTTATCTTTTTTGGGACAGGGGGCTATTGAGCAGTTCTTC.

V is TRBV10-3 and J is TRBJ2-2; possibly TRBD2 for D (6 bases). Germline V gene data show CDR1 as ENHRY and CDR2 as SYGVKD. Between the trimmed V and J ends, which lost 4 bases and 4 bases, there was a span of 13 bases. The CDR3 totals 15 residues. CDR3 in DNA: TGTGCCATCAGTGGTATGGAGGGGTCCACCGGGGAGCTGTTTTTT. Protein sequence: CAISGMEGSTGELFF.

This chain links TRBV2 with TRBJ1-4; TRBD1 matches 7 bases. This CDR3 has 13 residues. The germline V gene encodes CDR1 SNHLY and CDR2 FYNNEI. The J segment lost 4 bases and the V segment lost 9 bases, leaving 5 bases of the junction unmatched. The CDR3 DNA reads as TGTGCCAGTACAGGGGATTATAATGAAAAACTGTTTTTT. The encoded protein is CASTGDYNEKLFF. Full variable domain (missing parts from reference TRBV2 and TRBJ1-4): EPEVTQTPSHQVTQMGQEVILRCVPISNHLYFYWYRQILGQKVEFLVSFYNNEISEKSEIFDDQFSVERPDGSNFTLKIRSTKLEDSAMYFCASTGDYNEKLFFGSGTQLSVL.

The V call is TRBV12-5, the J call TRBJ2-1, with TRBD2 identical over 9 bases. Germline V gene lookup returns CDR1 LGHNT and CDR2 FRNRAP. The CDR3 has 16 residues. V dropped 10 bases and J dropped 7; count of bases not matched to a gene: 17. In DNA form, the CDR3 reads TGTGCTATCATGAGACTTGCGAGCGGGGGGACGAATGAGCAGTTCTTC. As protein: CAIMRLASGGTNEQFF.

The chain carries TRBV7-2 and TRBJ1-2; D is perhaps TRBD1 (5 bases). This CDR3 region has 16 residues. Trimming cost V 1 base and J 4 bases, with 16 bases left between them. The germline CDR1 and CDR2 sequences are SGHTA and FQGNSA. CDR3 sequence: CASSLGPGRGLYGYTF. DNA of the CDR3: TGTGCCAGCAGCTTAGGGCCAGGGAGGGGCCTCTATGGCTACACCTTC.

V is TRBV4-1 and J is TRBJ1-1; TRBD1 aligns across 10 bases. V was clipped by 1 base and J by 5 bases; unmatched bases: 4. CDR1 is MGHRA and CDR2 is YSYEKL in the germline V gene. The CDR3 spans 15 residues. The CDR3 nucleotides read TGCGCCAGCAGCCAAGGAGGACAGGGGGGAACTGAAGCTTTCTTT. Translated, it gives CASSQGGQGGTEAFF.